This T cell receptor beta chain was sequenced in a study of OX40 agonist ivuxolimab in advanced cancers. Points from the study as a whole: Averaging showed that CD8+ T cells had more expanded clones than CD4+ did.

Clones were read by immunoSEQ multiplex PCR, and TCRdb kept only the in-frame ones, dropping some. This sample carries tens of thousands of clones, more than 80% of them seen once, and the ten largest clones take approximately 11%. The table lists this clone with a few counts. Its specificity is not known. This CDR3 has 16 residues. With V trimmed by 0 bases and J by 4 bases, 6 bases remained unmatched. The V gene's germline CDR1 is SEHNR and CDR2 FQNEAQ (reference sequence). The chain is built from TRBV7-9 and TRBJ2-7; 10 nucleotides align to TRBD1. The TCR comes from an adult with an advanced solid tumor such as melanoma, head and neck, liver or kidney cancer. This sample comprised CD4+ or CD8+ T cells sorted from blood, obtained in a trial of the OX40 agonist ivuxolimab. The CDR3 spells CASSLATGGSTYEQYF. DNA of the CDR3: TGTGCCAGCAGCTTAGCGACAGGGGGCTCTACTTACGAGCAGTACTTC.